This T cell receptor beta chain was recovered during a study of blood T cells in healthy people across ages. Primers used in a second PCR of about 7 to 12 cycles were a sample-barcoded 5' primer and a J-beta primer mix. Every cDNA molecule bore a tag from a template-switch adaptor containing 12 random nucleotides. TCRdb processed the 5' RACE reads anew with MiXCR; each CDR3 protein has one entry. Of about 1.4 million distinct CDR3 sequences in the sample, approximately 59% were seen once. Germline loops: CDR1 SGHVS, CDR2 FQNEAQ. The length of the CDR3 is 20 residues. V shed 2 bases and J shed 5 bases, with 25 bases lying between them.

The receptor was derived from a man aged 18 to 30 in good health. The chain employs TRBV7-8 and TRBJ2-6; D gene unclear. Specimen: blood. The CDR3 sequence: CASSLFDLRRPPFRANVLTF. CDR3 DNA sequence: TGTGCCAGCAGCTTATTTGACCTGAGACGGCCACCCTTCCGGGCCAACGTCCTGACTTTC.